This T cell receptor (beta chain) derives from a study of cytomegalovirus exposure and HLA in healthy donors. Findings of the study overall: Most subjects had HLA-A and HLA-B alleles reportedly predicted accurately by TCR beta sequences.

For this clone: Its target is not known.

The CDR3 covers 15 residues. Germline V lookup: CDR1 SEHNR, CDR2 FQNEAQ (reference sequence). Trimming stripped 1 base from V and 0 bases from J, with 4 bases between. It was with 60 Vbeta and 13 Jbeta primers that the PCR ran. Produced via immunoSEQ multiplex PCR; TCRdb's table is partial and in-frame only. Among under 100,000 clones listed, roughly two thirds were seen once. Sequencing used PBMCs. The V and J genes are TRBV7-9 and TRBJ2-6; D uncertain. This TCR was recovered from a woman in her fifties or sixties in good health and CMV-seropositive. DNA for the CDR3: TGTGCCAGCAGCTTAGACGGCTCTGGGGCCAACGTCCTGACTTTC. Translating gives CASSLDGSGANVLTF.